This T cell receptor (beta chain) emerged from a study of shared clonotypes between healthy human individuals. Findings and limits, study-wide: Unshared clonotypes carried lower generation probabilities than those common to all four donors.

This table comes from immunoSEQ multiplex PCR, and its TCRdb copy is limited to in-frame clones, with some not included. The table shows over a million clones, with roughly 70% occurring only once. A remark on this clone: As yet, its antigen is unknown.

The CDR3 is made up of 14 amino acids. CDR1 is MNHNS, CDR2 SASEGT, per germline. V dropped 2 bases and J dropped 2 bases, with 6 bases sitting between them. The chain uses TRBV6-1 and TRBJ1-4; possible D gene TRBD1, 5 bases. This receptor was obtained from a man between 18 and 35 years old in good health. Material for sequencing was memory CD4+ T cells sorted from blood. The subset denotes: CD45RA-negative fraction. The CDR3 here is CASSEQGTNEKLFF. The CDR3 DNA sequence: TGTGCCAGCAGTGAACAGGGTACTAATGAAAAACTGTTTTTT.